The clone carrying this T cell receptor (beta chain) was counted between two and nine times. Vbeta (60) and Jbeta (13) primers were used in the PCR. Here immunoSEQ multiplex PCR was the method, and the copy in TCRdb shows in-frame clones only, minus some. The repertoire holds 150,000 to 180,000 clones, with 75% as singletons. The record originates from a study of cytomegalovirus exposure and HLA in healthy donors. This TCR came from a man younger than 30 in good health and CMV-seronegative. The sequenced sample was PBMCs.

CDR3 nucleotide sequence: TGTGCCAGCAGTTACCGCCGGGGGGGTTACGAGCAGTACTTC. Encoded protein: CASSYRRGGYEQYF. The V gene is TRBV6-5, the J gene TRBJ2-7; 8 positions agree with TRBD2. The CDR3 is 14 residues long. J gave up 4 bases and V 2 bases, and 4 bases lay outside the gene matches. Germline V gene sequence: CDR1 MNHEY, CDR2 SVGAGI.